The 17 T cell receptor beta chains below come from one sample, sequenced in a study of T cell repertoires in cytomegalovirus infection. In TCRdb, the reads were re-called with MiXCR into one record per CDR3 protein. The sample consists of around 290,000 distinct CDR3 sequences, about 26% of them appearing once. Specimen: PBMCs. The source is a human donor in good health (CMV status not recorded). Some clones in this sample may be carry-over from other donors' samples.

In this sample, this clonotype turned up a few times. The chain joins TRBV6-6 to TRBJ1-2; unclear D gene. V lost 2 bases and J 7 bases, leaving 14 bases between the germline ends. From germline, CDR1 is MNHNY and CDR2 SVGAGI (reference sequence). The CDR3 contains 14 residues. CDR3 region: CASSYRPPFGGYTF. As DNA, the CDR3 is TGTGCCAGCAGTTACCGACCGCCATTTGGTGGCTACACCTTC.

There are a few counts of this clonotype. This rearrangement joins TRBV2 to TRBJ2-2; no clear D. The CDR3 length is 13 residues. Germline-derived CDR1 and CDR2 are SNHLY and FYNNEI. V lost 5 bases and J lost 3, with 7 bases in between. Here the CDR3 DNA reads TGTGCCAGCAGTACTATTTACACCGGGGAGCTGTTTTTT. It is translated as CASSTIYTGELFF.

In its sample, this clonotype was seen once. The chain has TRBV6-6 and TRBJ2-5; a weak D match, TRBD2 (5 bases). The CDR3 loop spans 14 amino acids. Germline CDR1 and CDR2: MNHNY and SVGAGI (reference sequence). The ends were cut back, 1 base at V and 2 bases at J, with 8 bases in the middle. CDR3 nucleotides: TGTGCCAGCAGTTACTGGCGGGTACAAGAGACCCAGTACTTC. Residues: CASSYWRVQETQYF.

This clonotype was found many times. The V and J genes are TRBV28 and TRBJ2-3; 7 nucleotides match TRBD2. Germline CDR1 reads MDHEN; CDR2 reads SYDVKM. This CDR3 is built from 15 residues. The junction had 6 bases not matched to a gene; V was cut back by 3 bases and J by 3 bases. CDR3 in amino acids: CASSFGGSGTDTQYF. In DNA form, the CDR3 reads TGTGCCAGCAGTTTCGGCGGGAGCGGTACAGATACGCAGTATTTT.

In its sample, this clonotype was seen a few times. V is TRBV7-2 and J is TRBJ2-7, with D perhaps matching TRBD2 (6 bases). The CDR3 extends over 14 amino acids. The germline gives CDR1 SGHTA, CDR2 FQGNSA. V lost 9 bases to trimming and J lost 1 base, with 16 bases between them. This CDR3 is CASTRDWGSYEQYF. The CDR3 coding sequence is TGTGCCAGTACCCGGGACTGGGGATCCTACGAGCAGTACTTC.

V and J are TRBV14 and TRBJ2-6, with D possibly matching TRBD1 (5 bases). Trimming stripped 0 bases from V and 3 bases from J, with 9 bases between. The length of the CDR3 is 16 residues. CDR1 SGHDN and CDR2 FVKESK come from the germline V gene. The CDR3 sequence: CASSQDQGSGANVLTF. The DNA of the CDR3 is TGTGCCAGCAGCCAAGATCAGGGTAGTGGGGCCAACGTCCTGACTTTC. Together with reference TRBV14 and TRBJ2-6, the CDR3 gives the full variable domain: EAGVTQFPSHSVIEKGQTVTLRCDPISGHDNLYWYRRVMGKEIKFLLHFVKESKQDESGMPNNRFLAERTGGTYSTLKVQPAELEDSGVYFCASSQDQGSGANVLTFGAGSRLTVL.

The chain links TRBV6-5 to TRBJ2-7; D is tentatively TRBD1 or TRBD2 (5 bases each). Trimming stripped 0 bases from V and 2 bases from J, with 17 bases between. CDR1 and CDR2 from the germline V gene are MNHEY and SVGAGI. The CDR3 has 17 residues. In nucleotides, the CDR3 is TGTGCCAGCAGTTACTCGATCGTTGCCAGGGACCCCTACGAGCAGTACTTC. Its protein is CASSYSIVARDPYEQYF.

Note on this clonotype: Since a much larger clone is just one base distant, this may be a read error. This rearrangement joins TRBV7-6 to TRBJ2-3; 7 bases map to TRBD2. The junction had 7 bases not matched to a gene; V was cut back by 1 base and J by 3 bases. This CDR3 has 16 amino acids. Germline lookup yields CDR1 SGHVS and CDR2 FNYEAQ. The chain's CDR3 is CASSLGGGSRTDTQYF. DNA for the CDR3: TGTGCCAGCAGCTTAGGAGGCGGGAGCAGGACAGATACGCAGTATTTT.

CDR3 nucleotides: TGTGCCAGCAGCCGCGGGCGGCCCAACACAGATACGCAGTATTTT. Amino acids: CASSRGRPNTDTQYF. This chain connects TRBV7-2 to TRBJ2-3; a weak D match, TRBD2 (5 bases). This CDR3 comprises 15 residues. CDR1 SGHTA and CDR2 FQGNSA come from the germline V gene. V was trimmed by 5 bases and J by 2 bases, leaving 14 bases between them.

Comments on this clonotype: Just one base apart from a much larger clone, this may be a read error. This chain connects TRBV7-6 to TRBJ2-7; perhaps TRBD2 as D (6 bases). Germline values: CDR1 SGHVS, CDR2 FNYEAQ. The CDR3 contains 14 residues. The V end was cut by 5 bases, the J end by 0 bases, with 11 bases between. CDR3 in DNA: TGTGCCAGCAGCCCCCCCGGGAGCTCCTACGAGCAGTACTTC. This translates into CASSPPGSSYEQYF.

This clonotype was counted between two and nine times. J is TRBJ1-5 and V is TRBV30, with D unresolved. This CDR3 has 16 amino acids. The V gene's germline CDR1 is GTSNPN and CDR2 SVGIG (reference sequence). The V gene lost 2 bases and the J gene lost 11 bases, with 25 bases spanning the gap. CDR3 nucleotide sequence: TGTGCCTGGAGTCCCCGAGGCCGAAATAGAGGTCTGGCCCAGCATTTT. Its translation is CAWSPRGRNRGLAQHF.

The V call is TRBV15, the J call TRBJ2-1; 10 bases fit TRBD1. The junction had 6 bases not matched to a gene; V was cut back by 4 bases and J by 6 bases. CDR3 length: 15 residues. Germline lookup yields CDR1 LNHNV and CDR2 YYDKDF (reference sequence). The CDR3 sequence is CATSTTGTGVNEQFF. The CDR3 DNA follows: TGTGCCACCAGCACTACCGGGACAGGGGTCAATGAGCAGTTCTTC.

This clonotype has just a few counts. V gene TRBV7-2 combines with J gene TRBJ2-1; 16 bases map to TRBD2. Germline CDR1 reads SGHTA; CDR2 reads FQGNSA. V lost 4 bases, J lost 11 bases, and 8 bases stayed unmatched. The length of the CDR3 is 16 residues. DNA for the CDR3: TGTGCCAGCAGCTCTGGGACTAGCGGGAGGGTAATTCAGCAGTTCTTC. Amino acid sequence: CASSSGTSGRVIQQFF.

This clonotype was seen ten or more times. This chain connects TRBV28 to TRBJ2-7, with 8 bases lining up with TRBD2. Per germline, CDR1 MDHEN and CDR2 SYDVKM. The length of the CDR3 is 15 residues. V dropped 3 bases and J dropped 6; count of bases not matched to a gene: 10. The CDR3 sequence: CASSFRGLAGREQYF. The CDR3 region has the DNA TGTGCCAGCAGTTTTAGAGGACTAGCTGGCCGCGAGCAGTACTTC.

This clonotype was seen only a few times. This chain uses TRBV28 with TRBJ2-1; D might be TRBD2 (6 bases). The CDR3 has 13 amino acids. Per the germline V gene, CDR1 is MDHEN and CDR2 is SYDVKM. V was cut by 7 bases and J by 1 base, with 8 bases left in between. DNA of the CDR3: TGTGCCAGCATTGGGAGGTCCTACAATGAGCAGTTCTTC. This sequence encodes CASIGRSYNEQFF.

This clonotype was observed a handful of times. The chain recombines TRBV20-1 with TRBJ1-5; 10 bases line up with TRBD1. Germline trimming cut 5 bases from V and 6 bases from J; bases unmatched to any gene: 10. Germline CDR1 is DFQATT and CDR2 is SNEGSKA (reference sequence). The CDR3 runs to 15 residues. Written as DNA, the CDR3 is TGCAGTGCTCTTGACAGGGGGCGATCAGTTCAGCCCCAGCATTTT. This gives the protein CSALDRGRSVQPQHF.

This clonotype has a handful of counts. One junction end disagrees with the germline gene, perhaps due to a read error. The CDR3 protein is CASSLGQGGKQFF. For the CDR3, the DNA is TGTGCTAGCAGCCTCGGACAGGGGGGGAAGCAGTTCTTC. The chain is built from TRBV7-9 and TRBJ2-1; TRBD1 matches at 10 bases. CDR3 length: 13 amino acids. Germline V gene sequence: CDR1 SEHNR, CDR2 FQNEAQ (reference sequence).